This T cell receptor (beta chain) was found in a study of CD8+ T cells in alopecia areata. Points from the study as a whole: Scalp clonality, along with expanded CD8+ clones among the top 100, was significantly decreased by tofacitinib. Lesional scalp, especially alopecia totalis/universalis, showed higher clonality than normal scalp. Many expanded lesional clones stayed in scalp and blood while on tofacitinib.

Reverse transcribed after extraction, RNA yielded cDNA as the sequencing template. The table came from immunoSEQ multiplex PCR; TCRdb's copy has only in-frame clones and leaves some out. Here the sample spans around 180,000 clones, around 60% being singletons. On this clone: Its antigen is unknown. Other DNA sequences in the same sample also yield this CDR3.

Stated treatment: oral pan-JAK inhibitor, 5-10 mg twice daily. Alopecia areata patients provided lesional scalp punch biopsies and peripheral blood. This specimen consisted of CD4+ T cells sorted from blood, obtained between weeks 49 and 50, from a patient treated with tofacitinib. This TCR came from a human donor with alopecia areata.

CDR3 DNA: TGCAGCGTCGAGACAGGCTTGAACACTGAAGCTTTCTTT. As protein: CSVETGLNTEAFF. This rearrangement joins TRBV29-1 to TRBJ1-1, with D tentatively TRBD1 (6 bases). The germline gives CDR1 SQVTM, CDR2 ANQGSEA. The V end was cut by 6 bases, the J end by 0 bases, with 11 bases between. The CDR3 extends over 13 amino acids.